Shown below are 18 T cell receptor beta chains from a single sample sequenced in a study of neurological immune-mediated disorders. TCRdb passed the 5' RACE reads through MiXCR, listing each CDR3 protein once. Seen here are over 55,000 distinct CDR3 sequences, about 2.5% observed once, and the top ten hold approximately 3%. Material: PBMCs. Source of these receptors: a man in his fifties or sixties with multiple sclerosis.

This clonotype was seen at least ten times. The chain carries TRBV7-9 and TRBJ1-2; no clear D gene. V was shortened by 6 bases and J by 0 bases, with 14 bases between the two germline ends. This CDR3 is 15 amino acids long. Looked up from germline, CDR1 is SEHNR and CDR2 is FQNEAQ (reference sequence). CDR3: CASSPGREANYGYTF. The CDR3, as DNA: TGTGCCAGCAGTCCGGGGAGGGAAGCTAACTATGGCTACACCTTC.

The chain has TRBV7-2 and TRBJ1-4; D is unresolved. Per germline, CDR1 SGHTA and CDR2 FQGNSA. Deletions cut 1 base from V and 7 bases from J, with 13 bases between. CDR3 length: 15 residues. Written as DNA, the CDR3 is TGTGCCAGCAGCTTAGTCCCTCAAGTTAGTGAAAAACTGTTTTTT. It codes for CASSLVPQVSEKLFF.

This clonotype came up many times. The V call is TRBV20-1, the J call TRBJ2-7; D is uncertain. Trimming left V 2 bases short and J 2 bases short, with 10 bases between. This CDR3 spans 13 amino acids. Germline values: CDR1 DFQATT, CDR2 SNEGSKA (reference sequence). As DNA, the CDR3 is TGCAGTGCTAGACTACCGATAACCTACGAGCAGTACTTC. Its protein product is CSARLPITYEQYF.

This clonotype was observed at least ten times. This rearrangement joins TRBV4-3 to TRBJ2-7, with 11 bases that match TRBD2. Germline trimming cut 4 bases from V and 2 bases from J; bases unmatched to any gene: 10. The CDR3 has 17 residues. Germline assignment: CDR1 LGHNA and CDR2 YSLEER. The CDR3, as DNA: TGCGCCAGCAGCCTAGGACTAGCGGGCGATCATGCCTACGAGCAGTACTTC. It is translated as CASSLGLAGDHAYEQYF.

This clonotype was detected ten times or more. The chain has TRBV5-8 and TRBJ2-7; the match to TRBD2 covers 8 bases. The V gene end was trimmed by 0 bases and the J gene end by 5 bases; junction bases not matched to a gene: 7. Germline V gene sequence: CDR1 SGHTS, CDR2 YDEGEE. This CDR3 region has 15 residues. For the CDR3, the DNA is TGTGCCAGCAGCTTGGCCGGGACTAGAATCGACGAGCAGTACTTC. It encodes CASSLAGTRIDEQYF.

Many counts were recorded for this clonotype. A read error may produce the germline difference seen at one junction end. The CDR3 coding sequence is TGTGCCAGCAGTTTTACCTCCACCCGGGAGCTGTTTTTT. Residues: CASSFTSTRELFF. The chain combines TRBV28 with TRBJ2-2; D unclear. CDR3 size: 13 residues. Germline V lookup: CDR1 MDHEN, CDR2 SYDVKM. The entire variable domain, with the rest obtained from reference TRBV28 and TRBJ2-2, is as follows: DVKVTQSSRYLVKRTGEKVFLECVQDMDHENMFWYRQDPGLGLRLIYFSYDVKMKEKGDIPEGYSVSREKKERFSLILESASTNQTSMYLCASSFTSTRELFFGEGSRLTVL.

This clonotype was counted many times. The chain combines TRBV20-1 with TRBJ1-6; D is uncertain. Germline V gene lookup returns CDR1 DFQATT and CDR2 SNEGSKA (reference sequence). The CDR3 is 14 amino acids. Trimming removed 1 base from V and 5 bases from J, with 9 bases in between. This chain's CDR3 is CSARGGMDNSPLHF. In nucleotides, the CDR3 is TGCAGTGCTAGAGGAGGGATGGATAATTCACCCCTCCACTTT.

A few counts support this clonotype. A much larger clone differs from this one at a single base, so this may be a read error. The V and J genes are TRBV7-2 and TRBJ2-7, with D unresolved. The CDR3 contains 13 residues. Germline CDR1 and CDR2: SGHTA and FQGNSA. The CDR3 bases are TGTGCCAGCAGCCAAAGGACGGGCTACGAGAAGTACTTC. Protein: CASSQRTGYEKYF.

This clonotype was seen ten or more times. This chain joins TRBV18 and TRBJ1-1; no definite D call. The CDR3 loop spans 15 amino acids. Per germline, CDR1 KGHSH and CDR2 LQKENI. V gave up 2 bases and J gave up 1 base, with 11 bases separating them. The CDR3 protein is CASSPVGRKNTEAFF. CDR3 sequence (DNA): TGTGCCAGCTCACCAGTCGGCAGAAAGAACACTGAAGCTTTCTTT.

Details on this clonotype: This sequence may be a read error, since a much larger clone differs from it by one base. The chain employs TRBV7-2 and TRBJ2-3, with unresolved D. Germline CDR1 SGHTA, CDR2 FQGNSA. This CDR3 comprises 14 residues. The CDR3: CASSLGLITDTKYF. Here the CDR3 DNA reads TGTGCCAGCAGCTTAGGACTGATCACAGATACGAAGTATTTT.

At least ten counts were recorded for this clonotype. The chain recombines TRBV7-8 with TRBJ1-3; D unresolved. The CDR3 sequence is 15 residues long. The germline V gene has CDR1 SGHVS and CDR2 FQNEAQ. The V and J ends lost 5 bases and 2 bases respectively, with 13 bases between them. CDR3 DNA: TGTGCCAGCAGCGTCGAAGCACTGGCTGGAAACACCATATATTTT. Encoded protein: CASSVEALAGNTIYF.

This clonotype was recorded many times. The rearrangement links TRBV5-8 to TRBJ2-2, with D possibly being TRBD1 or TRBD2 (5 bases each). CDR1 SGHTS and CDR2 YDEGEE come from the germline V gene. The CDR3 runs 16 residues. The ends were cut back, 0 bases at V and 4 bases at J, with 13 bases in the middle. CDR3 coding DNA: TGTGCCAGCAGCTTGGTGTCGGGACGCGGCACCGGGGAGCTGTTTTTT. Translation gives CASSLVSGRGTGELFF.

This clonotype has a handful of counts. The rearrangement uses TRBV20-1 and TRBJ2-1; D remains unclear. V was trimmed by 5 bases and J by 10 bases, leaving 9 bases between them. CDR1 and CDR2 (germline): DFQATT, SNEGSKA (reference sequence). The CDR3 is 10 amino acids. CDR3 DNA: TGCAGTGCTCCAGGCCACGAGCAGTTCTTC. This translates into CSAPGHEQFF.

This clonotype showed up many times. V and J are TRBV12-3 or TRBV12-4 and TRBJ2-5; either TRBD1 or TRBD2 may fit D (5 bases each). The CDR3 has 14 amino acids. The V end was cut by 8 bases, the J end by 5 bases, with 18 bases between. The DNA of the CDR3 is TGTGCCAGCCGGACATCACCCGGACTGGAGACCCAGTACTTC. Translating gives CASRTSPGLETQYF.

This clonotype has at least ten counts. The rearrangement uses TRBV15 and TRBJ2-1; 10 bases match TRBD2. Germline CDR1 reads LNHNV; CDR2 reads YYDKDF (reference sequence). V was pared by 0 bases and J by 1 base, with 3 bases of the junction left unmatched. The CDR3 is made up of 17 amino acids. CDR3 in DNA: TGTGCCACCAGCAGAGAGCGAGCGGGGGGGTCCTACAATGAGCAGTTCTTC. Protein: CATSRERAGGSYNEQFF.

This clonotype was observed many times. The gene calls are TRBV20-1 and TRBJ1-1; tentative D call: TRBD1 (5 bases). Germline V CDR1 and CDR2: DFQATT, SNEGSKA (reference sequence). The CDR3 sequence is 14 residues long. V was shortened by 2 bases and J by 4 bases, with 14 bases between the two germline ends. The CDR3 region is CSARRPGPSTEAFF. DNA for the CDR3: TGCAGTGCTAGACGTCCGGGGCCCAGCACTGAAGCTTTCTTT.

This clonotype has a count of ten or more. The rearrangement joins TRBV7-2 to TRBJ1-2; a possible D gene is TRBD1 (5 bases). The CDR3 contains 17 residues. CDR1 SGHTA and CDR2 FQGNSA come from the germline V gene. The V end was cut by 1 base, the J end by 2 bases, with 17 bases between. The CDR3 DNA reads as TGTGCCAGCAGCTTAGGGAGAGGCCGGGACCACAACTATGGCTACACCTTC. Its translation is CASSLGRGRDHNYGYTF.

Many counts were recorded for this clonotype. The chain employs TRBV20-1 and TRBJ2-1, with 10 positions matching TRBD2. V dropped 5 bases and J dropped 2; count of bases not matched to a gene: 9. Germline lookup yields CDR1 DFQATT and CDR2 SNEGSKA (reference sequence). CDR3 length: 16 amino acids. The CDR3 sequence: CSALGLAGGPYNEQFF. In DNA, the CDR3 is TGCAGTGCTCTGGGGTTAGCGGGGGGTCCCTACAATGAGCAGTTCTTC.